What follows are 17 T cell receptor beta chains derived from one specimen sequenced in a study of T cells in Graves' hyperthyroidism and ophthalmopathy. RNA transcripts gave rise to amplified TCR beta CDR3 regions. HTBI primers were employed in a first-round RT-PCR of the TCR CDR3. TCRdb re-analysed the multiplex PCR reads in MiXCR, keeping a single row per CDR3 protein. The sample holds approximately 430,000 distinct CDR3 sequences, less than 20% seen once. The sample comprised blood. The receptor source for this set is a young woman with Graves' hyperthyroidism.

The gene calls are TRBV28 and TRBJ1-5; D is uncertain. The CDR3 loop spans 11 amino acids. The germline gives CDR1 MDHEN, CDR2 SYDVKM. The V gene lost 9 bases and the J gene lost 4 bases, with 7 bases spanning the gap. The CDR3 loop is CASGGNQPQHF. The CDR3, as DNA: TGTGCCAGTGGAGGGAATCAGCCCCAGCATTTT. The variable domain in full, completed from reference TRBV28 and TRBJ1-5, reads DVKVTQSSRYLVKRTGEKVFLECVQDMDHENMFWYRQDPGLGLRLIYFSYDVKMKEKGDIPEGYSVSREKKERFSLILESASTNQTSMYLCASGGNQPQHFGDGTRLSIL.

The V gene is TRBV7-6, the J gene TRBJ2-7; 7 bases align to TRBD2. J gave up 5 bases and V 3 bases, and 7 bases lay outside the gene matches. The CDR3 consists of 14 residues. CDR1 is SGHVS, CDR2 FNYEAQ, per germline. The CDR3 DNA reads as TGTGCCAGCAGCTTTGCGGGGGTTAGGGACGAGCAGTACTTC. Protein: CASSFAGVRDEQYF. Together with reference TRBV7-6 and TRBJ2-7, the CDR3 gives the full variable domain: GAGVSQSPRYKVTKRGQDVALRCDPISGHVSLYWYRQALGQGPEFLTYFNYEAQQDKSGLPNDRFSAERPEGSISTLTIQRTEQRDSAMYRCASSFAGVRDEQYFGPGTRLTVT.

The sample holds a few counts of this clonotype. The V gene is TRBV6-2 or TRBV6-3, the J gene TRBJ1-5, with D possibly being TRBD1 (5 bases). The CDR3 covers 15 residues. V lost 0 bases to trimming and J lost 5 bases, with 11 bases between them. Germline CDR1 and CDR2: MNHEY and SVGEGT. The DNA for the CDR3 is TGTGCCAGCAGTTACTCGACGGGGGGTCATCAGCCCCAGCATTTT. It encodes CASSYSTGGHQPQHF.

This clonotype was counted many times. This rearrangement joins TRBV18 to TRBJ2-7; D is tentatively TRBD1 or TRBD2 (6 bases each). The germline CDR1 and CDR2 sequences are KGHSH and LQKENI. This CDR3 is built from 14 residues. V dropped 5 bases and J dropped 0 bases, with 11 bases sitting between them. The CDR3: CASSGGTNSYEQYF. As DNA, the CDR3 is TGTGCCAGCTCAGGCGGGACAAACTCCTACGAGCAGTACTTC. Full variable domain (remainder filled in from reference TRBV18 and TRBJ2-7): NAGVMQNPRHLVRRRGQEARLRCSPMKGHSHVYWYRQLPEEGLKFMVYLQKENIIDESGMPKERFSAEFPKEGPSILRIQQVVRGDSAAYFCASSGGTNSYEQYFGPGTRLTVT.

This clonotype was observed many times. The chain couples TRBV2 to TRBJ2-2, with D possibly TRBD2 on 5 matching bases. Looked up from germline, CDR1 is SNHLY and CDR2 is FYNNEI. V lost 1 base and J 5 bases, leaving 5 bases between the germline ends. The length of the CDR3 is 13 residues. CDR3 sequence reads: CASSEERTGELFF. CDR3 bases: TGTGCCAGCAGTGAAGAGCGGACCGGGGAGCTGTTTTTT.

The CDR3 reads CASSSTGGAGANVLTF. CDR3 nucleotides: TGTGCCAGTAGTAGTACAGGGGGCGCTGGGGCCAACGTCCTGACTTTC. The chain uses TRBV19 and TRBJ2-6, with TRBD1 identical over 9 bases. The CDR3 is made up of 16 amino acids. Germline CDR1 LNHDA, CDR2 SQIVND (reference sequence). Germline trimming cut 4 bases from V and 2 bases from J; bases unmatched to any gene: 3.

This clonotype has a count of ten or more. The chain joins TRBV5-1 to TRBJ1-2, with TRBD1 identical over 9 bases. V lost 0 bases, J lost 7 bases, and 4 bases stayed unmatched. This CDR3 has 14 residues. Germline-derived CDR1 and CDR2 are SGHRS and YFSETQ. CDR3 nucleotide sequence: TGCGCCAGCAGCTTGGACAGGGGGCAGGGTGGCTACACCTTC. Translation gives CASSLDRGQGGYTF.

The V gene is TRBV28, the J gene TRBJ1-1; D is unresolved. V was pared by 8 bases and J by 7 bases, with 38 bases between. This CDR3 contains 20 residues. Germline CDR1 and CDR2: MDHEN and SYDVKM. CDR3: CASFSVSQTAKHPTRLEAFF. The DNA of the CDR3 is TGTGCCAGCTTCTCTGTGAGTCAAACTGCCAAACACCCCACCCGGCTTGAAGCTTTCTTT.

On this clonotype itself: With a much larger clone just one base away, this may be a read error. The chain combines TRBV5-1 with TRBJ2-5; the D is unclear. CDR1 is SGHRS, CDR2 YFSETQ, per germline. Trimming cost V 0 bases and J 4 bases, with 10 bases left between them. This CDR3 comprises 14 residues. The CDR3 protein is CASSLGLYRETQYF. The CDR3 region has the DNA TGCGCCAGCAGCTTGGGTCTGTACCGAGAGACCCAGTACTTC.

This clonotype has ten or more counts. The V gene is TRBV20-1, the J gene TRBJ2-7; 8 nucleotides align to TRBD2. Germline values: CDR1 DFQATT, CDR2 SNEGSKA (reference sequence). V trimming: 3 bases; J trimming: 2 bases; junction bases outside the gene matches: 3. The CDR3 spans 13 residues. The CDR3 nucleotides are TGCAGTGCTAGTCCGGGAGGGCCCTACGAGCAGTACTTC. It encodes CSASPGGPYEQYF.

In its sample, this clonotype was seen a few times. The V and J genes are TRBV20-1 and TRBJ1-2; 8 nucleotides line up with TRBD1. CDR3 size: 15 residues. The V segment lost 0 bases and the J segment 4 bases; nucleotides outside the gene matches: 7. Germline CDR1 is DFQATT and CDR2 is SNEGSKA (reference sequence). Here the CDR3 DNA reads TGCAGTGCTAGAGATCAGCAGGGGGCGAGCTATGGCTACACCTTC. Protein sequence: CSARDQQGASYGYTF.

The rearrangement links TRBV19 to TRBJ2-5; TRBD2 aligns across 12 bases. The junction had 2 bases not matched to a gene; V was cut back by 2 bases and J by 4 bases. Germline CDR1 LNHDA, CDR2 SQIVND (reference sequence). This CDR3 contains 15 residues. The CDR3 DNA sequence: TGTGCCAGTAGTATACGGGGACTAGCGGGAGAGACCCAGTACTTC. Amino acid sequence: CASSIRGLAGETQYF.

In its sample, this clonotype was seen many times. This chain connects TRBV6-5 to TRBJ2-7; TRBD2 matches 15 bases. The junction had 8 bases not matched to a gene; V was cut back by 2 bases and J by 6 bases. Per germline, CDR1 MNHEY and CDR2 SVGAGI. This CDR3 has 17 residues. CDR3 nucleotides: TGTGCCAGCAGTTACGGACTAGCGGGAGGGCCCTCGGGCGAGCAGTACTTC. This encodes CASSYGLAGGPSGEQYF.

This chain uses TRBV6-6 with TRBJ2-7; D possibly corresponds to TRBD2 (6 bases). The ends were cut back, 0 bases at V and 6 bases at J, with 12 bases in the middle. From germline, CDR1 is MNHNY and CDR2 SVGAGI (reference sequence). This CDR3 spans 14 amino acids. CDR3 DNA sequence: TGTGCCAGCAGTTACTCGGGGACTCCGGGCGAGCAGTACTTC. Amino acid sequence: CASSYSGTPGEQYF.

Only a few counts were recorded for this clonotype. The chain employs TRBV5-1 and TRBJ2-1; D remains ambiguous. The CDR3 covers 14 residues. V shed 3 bases and J shed 5 bases, with 12 bases lying between them. CDR1 SGHRS and CDR2 YFSETQ come from the germline V gene. The CDR3, as DNA: TGCGCCAGCAGCTCAGAGACCTATAACAATGAGCAGTTCTTC. Protein sequence: CASSSETYNNEQFF.

Concerning this clonotype itself: With a much larger clone just one base away, this may be a read error. The V and J genes are TRBV7-9 and TRBJ2-7, with TRBD1 as a possible D gene (6 bases). Germline-derived CDR1 and CDR2 are SEHNR and FQNEAQ (reference sequence). Trimming removed 8 bases at V and 2 bases at J, with 13 bases between. The CDR3 extends over 13 amino acids. The CDR3 coding sequence is TGTGCCAGCTGCCCCGGGACACCCTACGAGCAGTACTTC. It codes for CASCPGTPYEQYF. The entire variable domain, with the rest obtained from reference TRBV7-9 and TRBJ2-7, is as follows: DTGVSQNPRHKITKRGQNVTFRCDPISEHNRLYWYRQTLGQGPEFLTYFQNEAQLEKSRLLSDRFSAERPKGSFSTLEIQRTEQGDSAMYLCASCPGTPYEQYFGPGTRLTVT.

This clonotype showed up just a few times. The chain is built from TRBV20-1 and TRBJ1-1; D not resolved. The CDR3 extends over 13 amino acids. Germline V CDR1 and CDR2: DFQATT, SNEGSKA (reference sequence). Trimming cost V 3 bases and J 1 base, with 9 bases left between them. The CDR3: CSASQDENTEAFF. The CDR3 coding sequence is TGCAGTGCTAGTCAGGACGAGAACACTGAAGCTTTCTTT.